This T cell receptor (beta chain) is drawn from a study of cytomegalovirus exposure and HLA in healthy donors. The study's findings and limits: In a later analysis, CMV-associated beta chains were mostly HLA-associated, it appeared.

Primers included in the PCR were 60 Vbeta and 13 Jbeta primers. Only in-frame clones appear in the TCRdb table, and some are missing; sequencing was by immunoSEQ multiplex PCR. This listing includes 200,000 to 250,000 clones. A word on this clone: Antigen specificity is unknown.

Sequences were obtained from PBMCs. This clonotype was obtained from a woman in her 30s in good health and CMV-seropositive.

The CDR3: CASSRGGAYGYTF. The CDR3 DNA reads as TGTGCCAGTAGTAGGGGGGGCGCATATGGCTACACCTTC. The V and J genes are TRBV19 and TRBJ1-2; D perhaps matches TRBD1 (6 bases). The CDR3 totals 13 residues. V dropped 4 bases and J dropped 5 bases, with 11 bases sitting between them. Germline lookup yields CDR1 LNHDA and CDR2 SQIVND (reference sequence).